This TCR beta chain is from a study of blood T cell repertoires in COVID-19. Original data processing: Amplified reference gene primers provided the basis for estimating nucleated cell counts. The protocol was immunoSEQ multiplex PCR, while the TCRdb copy is restricted to in-frame clones and leaves out a portion. From that table come the V and J calls and clone size; the DNA was used to work out D and trimming. The data contain roughly 340,000 clones, more than 75% of them singletons. This CDR3 region has 17 residues. CDR1 and CDR2 from the germline V gene are GTSNPN and SVGIG (reference sequence). The ends lost 1 base at V and 2 bases at J; junction bases unmatched: 9. This clone occurred once.

The chain combines TRBV30 with TRBJ1-2; 11 bases are a match to TRBD1. The sequenced sample consisted of peripheral blood. The receptor was derived from a woman aged 50 to 60 with COVID-19, enrolled during active disease. Written as DNA, the CDR3 is TGTGCCTGGAGTGCGGGACAGGGGGGCCAATCCAACTATGGCTACACCTTC. It encodes CAWSAGQGGQSNYGYTF.